The 21 T cell receptor beta chains listed next were all sequenced from one sample in a study of shared clonotypes between healthy human individuals. Sequencing used immunoSEQ multiplex PCR; TCRdb keeps in-frame clones, though not all of them. The sample has over a million clones, around three quarters seen once. Sequencing used memory CD4+ T cells from PBMCs. Described subset: CD45RA-negative fraction. These receptors were collected from a man between 18 and 35 years old in good health. Some clones in this sample may be carry-over from other donors' samples.

Of note for this clone: Within the sample, other DNA sequences also encode this same CDR3. V gene TRBV18 combines with J gene TRBJ1-5; a weak D match, TRBD1 (5 bases). CDR1 is KGHSH, CDR2 LQKENI, per germline. The V gene lost 6 bases and the J gene lost 4 bases, with 13 bases spanning the gap. This CDR3 is 14 amino acids long. The CDR3 DNA follows: TGTGCCAGCTCCTTGGGGGGGGGAAATCAGCCCCAGCATTTT. Translation gives CASSLGGGNQPQHF.

The chain recombines TRBV5-5 with TRBJ2-7; unclear D gene. Trimming pared 0 bases from V and 0 bases from J, leaving 7 bases between. Germline V gene data show CDR1 as SGHKS and CDR2 as YYEKEE (reference sequence). This CDR3 region has 14 residues. CDR3 in amino acids: CASSLDAASYEQYF. CDR3 nucleotide sequence: TGTGCCAGCAGCTTGGACGCAGCCTCCTACGAGCAGTACTTC.

This chain connects TRBV28 to TRBJ1-2; D gene uncertain. CDR1 and CDR2 from the germline V gene are MDHEN and SYDVKM. The V gene lost 4 bases and the J gene lost 7 bases, with 10 bases spanning the gap. CDR3 length equals 12 residues. The CDR3 bases are TGTGCCAGCAGTTCGGGGATCCGTGGCTACACCTTC. Translation: CASSSGIRGYTF.

The chain combines TRBV7-9 with TRBJ1-5; the match to TRBD1 covers 7 bases. Germline V gene sequence: CDR1 SEHNR, CDR2 FQNEAQ (reference sequence). The CDR3 covers 13 residues. The V gene end was trimmed by 4 bases and the J gene end by 7 bases; junction bases not matched to a gene: 4. CDR3 coding DNA: TGTGCCAGCAGCTACGACAGGGCCCAGCCCCAGCATTTT. It codes for CASSYDRAQPQHF.

The chain recombines TRBV27 with TRBJ2-7; D is possibly TRBD1 or TRBD2 (5 bases each). The CDR3 is 15 amino acids. CDR1 is MNHEY and CDR2 is SMNVEV in the germline V gene (reference sequence). Trimming took off 5 bases at V and 6 bases at J, with 20 bases between the two ends. The DNA of the CDR3 is TGTGCCAGCAGTGGGGGTTTGGGCGTAGGCCGCGAGCAGTACTTC. This codes for CASSGGLGVGREQYF.

The chain joins TRBV28 to TRBJ1-4; a weak D match, TRBD1 (6 bases). The CDR3 length is 14 residues. Per germline, CDR1 MDHEN and CDR2 SYDVKM. The V end was cut by 7 bases, the J end by 5 bases, with 14 bases between. The CDR3 is CASTRGGSNEKLFF. CDR3 in DNA: TGTGCCAGCACCAGGGGAGGTTCGAATGAAAAACTGTTTTTT.

The chain is built from TRBV4-1 and TRBJ1-2; 7 nucleotides agree with TRBD1. The CDR3 runs 15 residues. Germline CDR1 reads MGHRA; CDR2 reads YSYEKL. Germline trimming cut 4 bases from V and 5 bases from J; bases unmatched to any gene: 10. CDR3 bases: TGCGCCAGCAGCCCGGGGGACAGCTGGACGTATGGCTACACCTTC. Encoded protein: CASSPGDSWTYGYTF.

This rearrangement joins TRBV28 to TRBJ2-7; D assignment may be TRBD1 or TRBD2 (5 bases each). Trimming removed 6 bases from V and 5 bases from J, with 20 bases in between. Looked up from germline, CDR1 is MDHEN and CDR2 is SYDVKM. This CDR3 region has 15 residues. CDR3 region: CASRGTLGRVHEQYF. The CDR3 DNA reads TGTGCCAGCAGGGGGACCCTCGGCAGGGTGCACGAGCAGTACTTC.

The chain combines TRBV11-2 with TRBJ2-7; weak D call: TRBD1 (6 bases). Deletions cut 1 base from V and 3 bases from J, with 10 bases between. The CDR3 has 14 residues. Per germline, CDR1 SGHAT and CDR2 FQNNGV. The CDR3 sequence: CASSLAGTNYEQYF. Written as DNA, the CDR3 is TGTGCCAGCAGCTTAGCTGGGACAAACTACGAGCAGTACTTC.

The V gene is TRBV6-1, the J gene TRBJ2-3; D possibly uses TRBD1 or TRBD2 (6 bases each). V was cut by 5 bases and J by 2 bases, with 11 bases left in between. The CDR3 is 14 amino acids. Per the germline V gene, CDR1 is MNHNS and CDR2 is SASEGT. CDR3 in amino acids: CASSRGGTTDTQYF. CDR3 DNA sequence: TGTGCCAGCAGTAGAGGGGGGACCACAGATACGCAGTATTTT.

The chain recombines TRBV5-6 with TRBJ2-2; 7 bases line up with TRBD1. J lost 3 bases, V lost 4 bases, and 6 bases had no gene match. CDR3 length equals 15 residues. Germline loops: CDR1 SGHDT, CDR2 YYEEEE. The CDR3: CASSPDREYTGELFF. The CDR3 bases are TGTGCCAGCAGCCCCGACAGGGAGTACACCGGGGAGCTGTTTTTT.

The chain has TRBV14 and TRBJ1-4; D gene uncertain. CDR1 SGHDN and CDR2 FVKESK come from the germline V gene. CDR3 length equals 16 residues. V was shortened by 3 bases and J by 0 bases, with 11 bases between the two germline ends. Here the CDR3 reads CASSQRVSATNEKLFF. CDR3 sequence (DNA): TGTGCCAGCAGCCAGAGGGTATCCGCAACTAATGAAAAACTGTTTTTT.

This clone was observed a few times. The V call is TRBV5-8, the J call TRBJ1-2, with a tentative D call TRBD1 (6 bases). The length of the CDR3 is 13 residues. Germline loops: CDR1 SGHTS, CDR2 YDEGEE. Between the trimmed V and J ends, which lost 0 bases and 5 bases, there was a span of 8 bases. DNA of the CDR3: TGTGCCAGCAGCTTGGACAGGGATTATGGCTACACCTTC. This encodes CASSLDRDYGYTF.

J is TRBJ2-7 and V is TRBV2; 9 positions agree with TRBD1. Germline values: CDR1 SNHLY, CDR2 FYNNEI. The CDR3 runs 14 residues. Trimming at V came to 8 bases and at J to 0 bases, leaving 5 bases not matched to a gene. The CDR3 DNA is TGTGCCAGCGGGGAGGACAGGGGCTCCTACGAGCAGTACTTC. The encoded protein is CASGEDRGSYEQYF.

The chain carries TRBV5-1 and TRBJ2-2; TRBD1 agrees at 8 bases. Germline V gene data show CDR1 as SGHRS and CDR2 as YFSETQ. V shed 4 bases, J shed 3 bases, and the junction held 8 bases outside the gene matches. The CDR3 covers 16 residues. The DNA for the CDR3 is TGCGCCAGCAGCGGGTCGACAGGGGCCGACACCGGGGAGCTGTTTTTT. It yields the protein CASSGSTGADTGELFF.

The gene calls are TRBV4-1 and TRBJ2-3; TRBD2 matches 7 bases. V shed 3 bases and J 10 bases; nucleotides not matched to a gene: 10. The length of the CDR3 is 14 residues. Germline CDR1 is MGHRA and CDR2 is YSYEKL. CDR3 region: CASSQVAGTMAQYF. CDR3 sequence (DNA): TGCGCCAGCAGCCAGGTCGCCGGGACTATGGCGCAGTATTTT.

This rearrangement joins TRBV15 to TRBJ1-4; 9 positions agree with TRBD1. J was trimmed by 4 bases and V by 5 bases; bases with no gene match: 2. The germline V gene has CDR1 LNHNV and CDR2 YYDKDF (reference sequence). This CDR3 is built from 14 residues. The CDR3 DNA follows: TGTGCCACCAGCGGACAGGGGCTTAATGAAAAACTGTTTTTT. Its protein product is CATSGQGLNEKLFF.

This chain links TRBV11-1 with TRBJ2-2; D ambiguous. CDR3 size: 13 residues. Per the germline V gene, CDR1 is SGHAT and CDR2 is FQDESV (reference sequence). Trimming stripped 1 base from V and 7 bases from J, with 7 bases between. CDR3 loop: CASSLEGNGELFF. DNA of the CDR3: TGTGCCAGCAGCTTAGAAGGGAACGGGGAGCTGTTTTTT. Together with reference TRBV11-1 and TRBJ2-2, the CDR3 gives the full variable domain: EAEVAQSPRYKITEKSQAVAFWCDPISGHATLYWYRQILGQGPELLVQFQDESVVDDSQLPKDRFSAERLKGVDSTLKIQPAELGDSAMYLCASSLEGNGELFFGEGSRLTVL.

Comment on this clone: Other DNA sequences in the same sample also yield this CDR3. The rearrangement uses TRBV9 and TRBJ2-2; D gene uncertain. There are 12 residues in the CDR3. Germline-derived CDR1 and CDR2 are SGDLS and YYNGEE. V was pared by 2 bases and J by 5 bases, with 4 bases between. CDR3 residues: CASSVDTGELFF. The CDR3 DNA reads TGTGCCAGCAGCGTCGATACCGGGGAGCTGTTTTTT. Using reference TRBV9 and TRBJ2-2 for the parts outside the CDR3, the full variable domain is DSGVTQTPKHLITATGQRVTLRCSPRSGDLSVYWYQQSLDQGLQFLIQYYNGEERAKGNILERFSAQQFPDLHSELNLSSLELGDSALYFCASSVDTGELFFGEGSRLTVL.

The chain recombines TRBV28 with TRBJ2-6; TRBD2 agrees at 13 bases. Trimming at V came to 5 bases and at J to 1 base, leaving 5 bases not matched to a gene. The germline V gene has CDR1 MDHEN and CDR2 SYDVKM. The CDR3 consists of 18 residues. The CDR3 sequence is CASSRTSGRGSGANVLTF. The CDR3 DNA follows: TGTGCCAGCAGTCGGACTAGCGGGAGAGGGTCTGGGGCCAACGTCCTGACTTTC.

This sequence joins TRBV14 and TRBJ2-2; D is uncertain. V lost 0 bases and J lost 5, with 10 bases in between. The germline V gene encodes CDR1 SGHDN and CDR2 FVKESK. This CDR3 contains 15 residues. CDR3 bases: TGTGCCAGCAGCCAAGATAAAGGTGAAACCGGGGAGCTGTTTTTT. This gives the protein CASSQDKGETGELFF.